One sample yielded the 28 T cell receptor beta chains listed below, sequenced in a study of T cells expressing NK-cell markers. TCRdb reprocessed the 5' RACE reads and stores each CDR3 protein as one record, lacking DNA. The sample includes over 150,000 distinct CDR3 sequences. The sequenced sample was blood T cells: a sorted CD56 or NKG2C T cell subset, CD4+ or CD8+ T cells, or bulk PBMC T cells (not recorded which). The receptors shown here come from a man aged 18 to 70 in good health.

The CDR3 sequence is CASSLDAGPNSYEQYF. This chain links TRBV7-6 with TRBJ2-7. Germline V gives CDR1 SGHVS, CDR2 FNYEAQ. This CDR3 is 16 amino acids long.

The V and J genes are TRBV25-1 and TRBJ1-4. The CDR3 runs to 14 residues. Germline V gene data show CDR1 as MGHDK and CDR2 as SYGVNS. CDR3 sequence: CASGLGKANEKLFF.

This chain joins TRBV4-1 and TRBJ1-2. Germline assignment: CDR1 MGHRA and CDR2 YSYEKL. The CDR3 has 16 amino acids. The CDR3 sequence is CASSQVSSLPAYGYTF.

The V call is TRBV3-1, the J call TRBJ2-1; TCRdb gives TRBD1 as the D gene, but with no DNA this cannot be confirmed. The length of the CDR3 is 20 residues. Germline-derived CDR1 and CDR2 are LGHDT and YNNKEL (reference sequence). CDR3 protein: CASSQDPAGAQGGDYNEQFF.

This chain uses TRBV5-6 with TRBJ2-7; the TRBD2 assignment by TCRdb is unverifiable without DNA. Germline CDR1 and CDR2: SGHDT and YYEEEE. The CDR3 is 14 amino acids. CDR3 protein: CASSLVGRRYEQYF.

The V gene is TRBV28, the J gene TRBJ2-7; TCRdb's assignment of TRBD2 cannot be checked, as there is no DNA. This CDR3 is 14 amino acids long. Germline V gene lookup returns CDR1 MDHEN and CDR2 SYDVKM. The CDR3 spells CASSSSRGGWEQYF.

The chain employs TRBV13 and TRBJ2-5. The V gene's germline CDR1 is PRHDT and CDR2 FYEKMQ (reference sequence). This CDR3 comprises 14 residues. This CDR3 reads CASRLGQIQETQYF.

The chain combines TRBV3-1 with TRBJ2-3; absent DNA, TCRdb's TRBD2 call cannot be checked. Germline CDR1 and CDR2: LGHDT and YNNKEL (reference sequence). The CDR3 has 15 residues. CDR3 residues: CASSQEGHTSDTQYF.

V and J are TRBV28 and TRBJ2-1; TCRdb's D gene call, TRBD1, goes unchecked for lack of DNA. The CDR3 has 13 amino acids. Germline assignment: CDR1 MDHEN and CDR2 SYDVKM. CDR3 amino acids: CASSPPGQNEQFF.

The CDR3 spells CASSGPGQGIWGTEAFF. V and J are TRBV6-1 and TRBJ1-1; lacking DNA, the TRBD1 call made by TCRdb goes unchecked. The CDR3 is made up of 17 amino acids. In germline, CDR1 is MNHNS, CDR2 SASEGT.

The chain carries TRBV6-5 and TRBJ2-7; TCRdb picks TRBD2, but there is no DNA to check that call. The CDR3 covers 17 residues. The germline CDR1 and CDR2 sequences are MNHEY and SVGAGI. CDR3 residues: CASSYSSRGLALYEQYF.

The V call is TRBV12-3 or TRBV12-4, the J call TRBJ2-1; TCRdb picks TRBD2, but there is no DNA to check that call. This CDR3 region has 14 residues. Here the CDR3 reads CASSQTSGGWEQFF.

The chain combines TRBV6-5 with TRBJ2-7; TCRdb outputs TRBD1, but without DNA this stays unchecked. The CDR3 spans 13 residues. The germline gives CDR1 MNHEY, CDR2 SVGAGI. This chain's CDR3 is CASSWGQPYEQYF.

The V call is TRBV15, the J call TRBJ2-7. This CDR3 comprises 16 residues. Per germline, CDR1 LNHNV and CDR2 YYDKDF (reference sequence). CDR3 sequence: CATSADRDRGIHEQYF.

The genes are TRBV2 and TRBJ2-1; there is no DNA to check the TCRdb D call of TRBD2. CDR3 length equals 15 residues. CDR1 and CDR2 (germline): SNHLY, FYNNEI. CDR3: CASSDGGPRWNEQFF. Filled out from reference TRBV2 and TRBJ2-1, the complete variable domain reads EPEVTQTPSHQVTQMGQEVILRCVPISNHLYFYWYRQILGQKVEFLVSFYNNEISEKSEIFDDQFSVERPDGSNFTLKIRSTKLEDSAMYFCASSDGGPRWNEQFFGPGTRLTVL.

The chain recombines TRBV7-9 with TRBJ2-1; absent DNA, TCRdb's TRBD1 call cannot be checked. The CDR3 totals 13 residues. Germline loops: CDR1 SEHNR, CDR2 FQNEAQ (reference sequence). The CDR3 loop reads CASGWGDDNEQFF.

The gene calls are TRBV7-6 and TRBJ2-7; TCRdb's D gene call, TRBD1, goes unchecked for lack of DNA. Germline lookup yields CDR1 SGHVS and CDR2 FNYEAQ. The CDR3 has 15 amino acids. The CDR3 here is CASSRESGVFHEQYF. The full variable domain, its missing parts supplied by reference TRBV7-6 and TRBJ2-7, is GAGVSQSPRYKVTKRGQDVALRCDPISGHVSLYWYRQALGQGPEFLTYFNYEAQQDKSGLPNDRFSAERPEGSISTLTIQRTEQRDSAMYRCASSRESGVFHEQYFGPGTRLTVT.

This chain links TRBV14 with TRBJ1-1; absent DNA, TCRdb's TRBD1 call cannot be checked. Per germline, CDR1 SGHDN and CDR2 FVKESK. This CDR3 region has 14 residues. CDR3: CASSQNTGGAEAFF.

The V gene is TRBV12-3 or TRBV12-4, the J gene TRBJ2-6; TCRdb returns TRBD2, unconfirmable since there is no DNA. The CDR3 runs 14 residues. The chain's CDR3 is CASSLPIGANVLTF.

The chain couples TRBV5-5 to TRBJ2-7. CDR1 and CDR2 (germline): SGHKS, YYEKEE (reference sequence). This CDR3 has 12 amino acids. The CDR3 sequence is CASSWLDYEQYF.

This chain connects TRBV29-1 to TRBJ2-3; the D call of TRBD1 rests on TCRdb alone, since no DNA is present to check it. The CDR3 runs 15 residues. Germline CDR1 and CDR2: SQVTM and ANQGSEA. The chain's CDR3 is CSVDLPGHGTDTQYF.

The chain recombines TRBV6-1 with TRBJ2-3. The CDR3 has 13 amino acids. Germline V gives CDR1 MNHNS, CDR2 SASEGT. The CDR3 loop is CASRDWLTDTQYF.

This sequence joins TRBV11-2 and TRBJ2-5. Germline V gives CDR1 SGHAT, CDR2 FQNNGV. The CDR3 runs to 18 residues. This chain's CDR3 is CASSLGTQVPKLQETQYF. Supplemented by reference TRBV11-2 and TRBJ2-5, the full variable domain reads EAGVAQSPRYKIIEKRQSVAFWCNPISGHATLYWYQQILGQGPKLLIQFQNNGVVDDSQLPKDRFSAERLKGVDSTLKIQPAKLEDSAVYLCASSLGTQVPKLQETQYFGPGTRLLVL.

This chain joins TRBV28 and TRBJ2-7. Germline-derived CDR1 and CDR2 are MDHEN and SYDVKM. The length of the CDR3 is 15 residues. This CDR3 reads CASRPVELSSYEQYF.

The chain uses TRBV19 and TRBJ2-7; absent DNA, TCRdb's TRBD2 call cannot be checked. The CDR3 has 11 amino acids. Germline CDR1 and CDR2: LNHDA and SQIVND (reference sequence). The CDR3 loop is CASGPDYEQYF.

The CDR3 region is CASSIKRDGNSGANVLTF. The chain links TRBV9 to TRBJ2-6; TCRdb's D gene call, TRBD1, goes unchecked for lack of DNA. This CDR3 spans 18 amino acids. Germline values: CDR1 SGDLS, CDR2 YYNGEE.

The CDR3: CASREQGGETQYF. The chain uses TRBV13 and TRBJ2-5; TCRdb's assignment of TRBD1 cannot be checked, as there is no DNA. Per germline, CDR1 PRHDT and CDR2 FYEKMQ (reference sequence). CDR3 length: 13 amino acids.

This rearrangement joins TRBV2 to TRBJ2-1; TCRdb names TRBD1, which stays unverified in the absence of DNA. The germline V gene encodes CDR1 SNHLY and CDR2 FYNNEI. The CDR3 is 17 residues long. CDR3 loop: CASSEIGWQGGNNEQFF.